The sequence of this TCR beta chain was determined in a study of blood T cell repertoires in COVID-19. For the study at large: COVID-19 samples collected from the United States, Italy and Spain covered acute and convalescent phases. Sources were T cells, B-cell-depleted T cells, or PBMCs; the material itself was cDNA or gDNA.

The J segment lost 4 bases and the V segment lost 0 bases, leaving 8 bases of the junction unmatched. Germline CDR1 GTSNPN, CDR2 SVGIG (reference sequence). This CDR3 has 16 amino acids. Per the original methods: Estimation of nucleated cell counts was performed using reference gene primer amplification. Libraries were prepared by immunoSEQ multiplex PCR; TCRdb keeps only in-frame clonotypes and omits some of them. D and trimming come from the DNA, and the V and J calls and clone size come from that table. The data show hundreds of thousands of clones, roughly 90% seen once. The source is a man aged 40-55 years with acute or convalescent COVID-19. Source material: peripheral blood. The chain has TRBV30 and TRBJ2-2; 7 nucleotides agree with TRBD2. DNA for the CDR3: TGTGCCTGGAGTGTACCTCAGGCGGGAGTCACCGGGGAGCTGTTTTTT. As protein: CAWSVPQAGVTGELFF. The full variable domain, rest sourced from reference TRBV30 and TRBJ2-2, is SQTIHQWPATLVQPVGSPLSLECTVEGTSNPNLYWYRQAAGRGLQLLFYSVGIGQISSEVPQNLSASRPQDRQFILSSKKLLLSDSGFYLCAWSVPQAGVTGELFFGEGSRLTVL.